This passage covers 31 T cell receptor beta chains from one sample sequenced in a study of T-cell reconstitution after alpha-beta-depleted transplantation in children. Unique molecular identifiers were used to barcode this TCRbeta library. TCRdb re-derived calls from the PCR reads in MiXCR, one entry per CDR3 protein. The sample has 45,000 to 70,000 distinct CDR3 sequences, about 40% seen once. Source: PBMCs, mostly from graft donor cells, taken 360 days after TCRalphabeta/CD19-depleted stem cell transplant. The receptors here all came from a male patient aged 10 to 17 who had a stem cell transplant for acute lymphoblastic leukemia, so the T cells may come from the graft donor.

This clonotype was detected only once. CDR3 amino acids: CASSLGGANVLTF. Here the CDR3 DNA reads TGTGCCAGCAGCTTGGGTGGGGCCAACGTCCTGACTTTC. The rearrangement joins TRBV7-9 to TRBJ2-6; D is unclear. The ends were cut back, 3 bases at V and 3 bases at J, with 3 bases in the middle. Germline loops: CDR1 SEHNR, CDR2 FQNEAQ (reference sequence). The CDR3 runs 13 residues. Combining the CDR3 with reference TRBV7-9 and TRBJ2-6 gives the whole variable domain DTGVSQNPRHKITKRGQNVTFRCDPISEHNRLYWYRQTLGQGPEFLTYFQNEAQLEKSRLLSDRFSAERPKGSFSTLEIQRTEQGDSAMYLCASSLGGANVLTFGAGSRLTVL.

DNA for the CDR3: TGTGCCACCAGTGATTGGGCCGCCGGACAAGAGACCCAGTACTTC. As protein: CATSDWAAGQETQYF. This chain connects TRBV24-1 to TRBJ2-5; D not resolved. Germline V gives CDR1 KGHDR, CDR2 SFDVKD. The CDR3 covers 15 residues. V dropped 2 bases and J dropped 2 bases, with 11 bases sitting between them.

This clonotype has more than one count but fewer than ten. The V gene is TRBV7-6, the J gene TRBJ2-7; D ambiguous. The CDR3 covers 14 residues. Germline assignment: CDR1 SGHVS and CDR2 FNYEAQ. V was shortened by 2 bases and J by 1 base, with 9 bases between the two germline ends. The CDR3, as DNA: TGTGCCAGCAGCTTATCCCCGGGTTCCTACGAGCAGTACTTC. This codes for CASSLSPGSYEQYF.

This clonotype showed up just a few times. V is TRBV5-1 and J is TRBJ2-1, with a possible D match to TRBD1 (7 bases). Germline V gives CDR1 SGHRS, CDR2 YFSETQ. V was trimmed by 5 bases and J by 8 bases, leaving 14 bases between them. The CDR3 contains 13 residues. Written as DNA, the CDR3 is TGCGCCAGCAGGAGCCAGGGGGGCTATGAGCAGTTCTTC. Its protein product is CASRSQGGYEQFF.

The rearrangement uses TRBV25-1 and TRBJ2-7; maybe TRBD1 (6 bases). This CDR3 has 14 amino acids. V lost 3 bases and J 3 bases, leaving 12 bases between the germline ends. Germline loops: CDR1 MGHDK, CDR2 SYGVNS. CDR3 in amino acids: CASSETGSLYEQYF. CDR3 DNA: TGTGCCAGCAGTGAGACAGGATCCCTCTACGAGCAGTACTTC.

The chain uses TRBV15 and TRBJ2-5; a weak D match, TRBD1 (6 bases). Trimming left V 0 bases short and J 5 bases short, with 16 bases between. Germline assignment: CDR1 LNHNV and CDR2 YYDKDF (reference sequence). This CDR3 is 16 amino acids long. This CDR3 reads CATSRDPGQRGETQYF. As DNA, the CDR3 is TGTGCCACCAGCAGAGATCCCGGACAGAGAGGGGAGACCCAGTACTTC.

This chain links TRBV12-3 or TRBV12-4 with TRBJ1-2; D possibly corresponds to TRBD1 (5 bases). This CDR3 is built from 14 residues. V dropped 5 bases and J dropped 2 bases, with 12 bases sitting between them. Here the CDR3 reads CASSPGGLNYGYTF. DNA for the CDR3: TGTGCCAGCAGTCCCGGGGGTTTGAACTATGGCTACACCTTC.

The chain links TRBV27 to TRBJ1-1; unclear D gene. The CDR3 is 17 amino acids. Trimming stripped 0 bases from V and 1 base from J, with 15 bases between. CDR1 and CDR2 from the germline V gene are MNHEY and SMNVEV (reference sequence). The CDR3 spells CASSLSKPGTSNTEAFF. The CDR3, as DNA: TGTGCCAGCAGTTTATCTAAACCAGGTACCTCGAACACTGAAGCTTTCTTT.

The V call is TRBV5-1, the J call TRBJ1-1; no clear D. The length of the CDR3 is 15 residues. V was shortened by 0 bases and J by 0 bases, with 9 bases between the two germline ends. Germline V CDR1 and CDR2: SGHRS, YFSETQ. The CDR3 sequence is CASSLGVTLNTEAFF. The CDR3 DNA reads TGCGCCAGCAGCTTGGGGGTGACGTTGAACACTGAAGCTTTCTTT.

The chain joins TRBV6-2 or TRBV6-3 to TRBJ2-7, with TRBD1 matching 7 bases. Germline V gene data show CDR1 as MNHEY and CDR2 as SVGEGT. J gave up 3 bases and V 6 bases, and 8 bases lay outside the gene matches. The CDR3 length is 14 residues. The CDR3 coding sequence is TGTGCCAGCAGAGACCGGGACAGCGGCTACGAGCAGTACTTC. It yields the protein CASRDRDSGYEQYF.

The chain links TRBV6-5 to TRBJ1-1; the D gene is possibly TRBD1 (5 bases). Germline assignment: CDR1 MNHEY and CDR2 SVGAGI. CDR3 length: 13 residues. The V and J ends lost 2 bases and 3 bases respectively, with 7 bases between them. The CDR3 DNA sequence: TGTGCCAGCAGTTACGGGGGTGACACTGAAGCTTTCTTT. Translated, it gives CASSYGGDTEAFF.

Of note for this clonotype: Its ends do not fully match the called genes, so a read error is possible. The rearrangement links TRBV7-8 to TRBJ2-1; D ambiguous. CDR1 and CDR2 (germline): SGHVS, FQNEAQ. The CDR3 is 14 amino acids. CDR3 sequence reads: CASSSGGSHNEQFF. In nucleotides, the CDR3 is TGTGCCAGCAGCTCGGGTGGCTCCCACAATGAGCAGTTCTTC.

The chain links TRBV12-3 or TRBV12-4 to TRBJ2-7, with D unresolved. CDR3 size: 13 residues. The V and J ends lost 4 bases and 2 bases respectively, with 9 bases between them. CDR3 in amino acids: CASSWTDPYEQYF. In DNA, the CDR3 is TGTGCCAGCAGTTGGACGGACCCCTACGAGCAGTACTTC.

This chain links TRBV7-6 with TRBJ2-7, with 10 bases identical to TRBD2. Trimming cost V 5 bases and J 2 bases; bases outside gene matches: 3. Germline CDR1 and CDR2: SGHVS and FNYEAQ. The length of the CDR3 is 14 residues. The CDR3 protein is CASSHSGGTYEQYF. DNA of the CDR3: TGTGCCAGCAGCCATAGCGGGGGGACCTACGAGCAGTACTTC.

This clonotype was seen more than once but under ten times. This sequence joins TRBV11-2 and TRBJ2-7; no clear D gene. The CDR3 has 14 amino acids. Trimming took off 3 bases at V and 3 bases at J, with 12 bases between the two ends. CDR1 is SGHAT, CDR2 FQNNGV, per germline. The CDR3 region is CASSFGYRYYEQYF. DNA for the CDR3: TGTGCCAGCAGCTTCGGGTATCGGTACTACGAGCAGTACTTC.

The V and J genes are TRBV12-3 or TRBV12-4 and TRBJ2-7; TRBD1 or TRBD2 may be the D gene (5 bases each). This CDR3 spans 14 amino acids. The germline V and J ends were trimmed by 6 bases and 3 bases, with 15 bases remaining between them. The CDR3 is CASSPEGRDYEQYF. CDR3 in DNA: TGTGCCAGCAGCCCAGAGGGACGGGACTACGAGCAGTACTTC.

The V gene is TRBV12-3 or TRBV12-4, the J gene TRBJ1-3, with a possible D match to TRBD1 (5 bases). The ends were cut back, 5 bases at V and 4 bases at J, with 12 bases in the middle. The CDR3 runs 14 residues. Here the CDR3 reads CASSDRDAGNTIYF. The CDR3 DNA reads as TGTGCCAGCAGTGACCGGGACGCAGGAAACACCATATATTTT.

Notes on this clonotype: Mismatch with germline at one junction end may stem from a read error. The chain couples TRBV7-7 to TRBJ1-5; D possibly corresponds to TRBD1 (5 bases). The CDR3 runs to 20 residues. Germline loops: CDR1 SSHAT, CDR2 FNYEAQ (reference sequence). CDR3 DNA sequence: TGTGCTAGCAGCTTATATTTTTCGGGGCAGAGAAGTTGGAGCAATCAGCCCCAGCATTTT. Amino acids: CASSLYFSGQRSWSNQPQHF.

The chain couples TRBV2 to TRBJ1-1; tentatively, D is TRBD1 (5 bases). The germline gives CDR1 SNHLY, CDR2 FYNNEI. V was clipped by 6 bases and J by 4 bases, with 18 bases between them. The CDR3 consists of 15 residues. CDR3 bases: TGTGCCAGCAGGGATTCATCAGGGTCGGGCACTGAAGCTTTCTTT. Translating it yields CASRDSSGSGTEAFF.

This chain connects TRBV27 to TRBJ2-7; 7 nucleotides agree with TRBD1. Germline V gene data show CDR1 as MNHEY and CDR2 as SMNVEV (reference sequence). The CDR3 is made up of 15 amino acids. The junction had 9 bases not matched to a gene; V was cut back by 4 bases and J by 3 bases. The CDR3 loop is CASSSNRGLHYEQYF. The CDR3, as DNA: TGTGCCAGCAGTTCAAACAGGGGTTTGCACTACGAGCAGTACTTC.

The gene calls are TRBV28 and TRBJ2-3; 10 nucleotides match TRBD2. The CDR3 is 15 residues long. V lost 3 bases, J lost 5 bases, and 5 bases stayed unmatched. Germline V CDR1 and CDR2: MDHEN, SYDVKM. The CDR3 protein is CASSFSGRAEDTQYF. The CDR3 nucleotides read TGTGCCAGCAGTTTCAGCGGGAGGGCCGAAGATACGCAGTATTTT.

The chain is built from TRBV12-3 or TRBV12-4 and TRBJ1-5; no firm D call. The ends were cut back, 5 bases at V and 5 bases at J, with 16 bases in the middle. The CDR3 runs to 15 residues. The DNA for the CDR3 is TGTGCCAGCAGTCCGGTGTCGCCAGCCTATCAGCCCCAGCATTTT. Translated: CASSPVSPAYQPQHF.

This clonotype has more than one count but fewer than ten. The chain carries TRBV28 and TRBJ2-2; TRBD1 matches at 7 bases. Germline CDR1 is MDHEN and CDR2 is SYDVKM. The CDR3 is 16 residues long. J lost 3 bases, V lost 6 bases, and 10 bases had no gene match. The DNA for the CDR3 is TGTGCCAGCAGAATAAGGGGGCCTCACCACACCGGGGAGCTGTTTTTT. As protein: CASRIRGPHHTGELFF.

V usage is TRBV5-1 and J usage is TRBJ1-1, with 8 bases matching TRBD1. Trimming at V came to 4 bases and at J to 0 bases, leaving 5 bases not matched to a gene. Germline V gene sequence: CDR1 SGHRS, CDR2 YFSETQ. The CDR3 extends over 15 amino acids. CDR3 DNA: TGCGCCAGCAGCCCTCGGACAGGGATGAACACTGAAGCTTTCTTT. Its translation is CASSPRTGMNTEAFF.

The chain is built from TRBV12-3 or TRBV12-4 and TRBJ2-2; 8 bases map to TRBD1. The CDR3 has 15 residues. V was pared by 5 bases and J by 6 bases, with 8 bases of the junction left unmatched. The CDR3 coding sequence is TGTGCCAGCAGTCCTGGGACAGGAACTCCCGGGGAGCTGTTTTTT. It encodes CASSPGTGTPGELFF.

V usage is TRBV20-1 and J usage is TRBJ2-7; the match to TRBD1 covers 8 bases. The junction had 10 bases not matched to a gene; V was cut back by 6 bases and J by 0 bases. This CDR3 is 15 amino acids long. Germline CDR1 reads DFQATT; CDR2 reads SNEGSKA (reference sequence). The CDR3 is CSASTGTGPSYEQYF. The DNA of the CDR3 is TGCAGTGCCAGTACCGGGACAGGACCCTCCTACGAGCAGTACTTC.

CDR3: CASSDRGSDSPLHF. DNA for the CDR3: TGTGCCAGCAGTGACAGAGGGAGTGATTCACCCCTCCACTTT. The J gene is TRBJ1-6, the V gene TRBV12-3 or TRBV12-4, with D possibly TRBD1 on 5 matching bases. CDR3 length: 14 amino acids. The V end lost 5 bases, the J end lost 8 bases, and 13 bases lay between the germline ends.

The V call is TRBV5-1, the J call TRBJ2-7, with D perhaps TRBD1 (5 bases). Per germline, CDR1 SGHRS and CDR2 YFSETQ. CDR3 length: 15 residues. V lost 0 bases and J lost 4, with 14 bases in between. CDR3 loop: CASSLGQGVGYEQYF. CDR3 DNA sequence: TGCGCCAGCAGCTTGGGGCAGGGTGTGGGGTACGAGCAGTACTTC.

V is TRBV28 and J is TRBJ2-7, with 11 nucleotides matching TRBD2. This CDR3 has 15 residues. Germline V CDR1 and CDR2: MDHEN, SYDVKM. V lost 5 bases and J lost 7; bases outside the gene matches: 10. CDR3: CASSPRLAGFYEQYF. The CDR3 DNA sequence: TGTGCCAGCAGTCCTCGACTAGCGGGGTTCTATGAGCAGTACTTC. Full variable domain (missing parts from reference TRBV28 and TRBJ2-7): DVKVTQSSRYLVKRTGEKVFLECVQDMDHENMFWYRQDPGLGLRLIYFSYDVKMKEKGDIPEGYSVSREKKERFSLILESASTNQTSMYLCASSPRLAGFYEQYFGPGTRLTVT.

The chain links TRBV11-2 to TRBJ2-3; 15 bases are a match to TRBD2. CDR1 SGHAT and CDR2 FQNNGV come from the germline V gene. The V segment lost 1 base and the J segment 1 base; nucleotides outside the gene matches: 12. The CDR3 covers 21 residues. CDR3 in DNA: TGTGCCAGCAGCTTAGGGTTTCCGGGACTAGCGGGAGGTTGGGGCACAGATACGCAGTATTTT. This gives the protein CASSLGFPGLAGGWGTDTQYF. Full variable domain (remainder filled in from reference TRBV11-2 and TRBJ2-3): EAGVAQSPRYKIIEKRQSVAFWCNPISGHATLYWYQQILGQGPKLLIQFQNNGVVDDSQLPKDRFSAERLKGVDSTLKIQPAKLEDSAVYLCASSLGFPGLAGGWGTDTQYFGPGTRLTVL.

V usage is TRBV7-9 and J usage is TRBJ2-1; 9 bases match TRBD2. CDR3 length: 15 amino acids. Trimming took 2 bases from V and 7 from J; bases not matched to a gene: 6. Germline assignment: CDR1 SEHNR and CDR2 FQNEAQ (reference sequence). In nucleotides, the CDR3 is TGTGCCAGCAGCTTACTAGCGGGGAATGGGAATGAGCAGTTCTTC. Translating gives CASSLLAGNGNEQFF.